This is a list of T cell receptor beta chains from one sample in a study of long-term antiretroviral therapy in people with HIV. Sequencing used immunoSEQ multiplex PCR; TCRdb keeps in-frame clones, though not all of them. The table shows roughly 20,000 clones, with more than 70% occurring only once. The sample was unsorted PBMCs, taken 2.3 years after starting antiretroviral therapy. These receptors all come from a man in his sixties with HIV. Each CDR3 is given with its conserved first and last residue. A D gene is named only where the DNA matches it firmly. Size is stated for part of the rows, as once, few or many counts, or as a class when the clone is expanded.

D,size,V,J,DNA,CDR3
TRBD1,few,TRBV7-9,TRBJ1-2,TGTGCCAGCAGCTTAGGGGACAGCATTTCCTATGGCTACACCTTC,CASSLGDSISYGYTF
NA,once,TRBV5-1,TRBJ2-6,TGCGCCAGCAGCTTGGACCGCTCTGGGGCCAACGTCCTGACTTTC,CASSLDRSGANVLTF
NA,NA,TRBV16,TRBJ1-2,TGTGCCAGCAGCCATCCTTTTGCAGGTATCGCTGGCTACACCTTC,CASSHPFAGIAGYTF
NA,NA,TRBV30,TRBJ1-1,TGTGCCTGGAGGGCTTTAGGTGGTCGGGCGACTGAAGCTTTCTTT,CAWRALGGRATEAFF
NA,NA,TRBV21-1,TRBJ2-1,TGTGCCAGCAGCAAAGGGGGACAGGACCATGAGCAGTTCTTC,CASSKGGQDHEQFF
NA,NA,TRBV21-1,TRBJ2-7,TGTGCCAGCAGCATGGGGTTCCACGAGCAGTACTTC,CASSMGFHEQYF
TRBD1,NA,TRBV7-9,TRBJ2-7,TGTGCCAGCAGCCAGGAGACAGGGACACTCGCAGACGAGCAGTACTTC,CASSQETGTLADEQYF
TRBD1,NA,TRBV12-5,TRBJ2-2,TGTGCTAGTGGTCCAGGACAGGGGGCGACCCGGGAGCTGTTTTTT,CASGPGQGATRELFF
NA,NA,TRBV7-6,TRBJ1-5,TGTGCCAGCAGCCCGGGGGGGGGTTCCACCCAGCATTTT,CASSPGGGSTQHF
TRBD2,NA,TRBV5-6,TRBJ2-2,TGTGCCAGCAGCTTGCGAAGCGGGGGGTCTCGTACCGGGGAGCTGTTTTTT,CASSLRSGGSRTGELFF
NA,NA,TRBV5-6,TRBJ1-3,TGTGCCAGCTCTCCGGGGCCGAGCTCTGGAAACACCATATATTTT,CASSPGPSSGNTIYF